The sequence of this T cell receptor beta chain was determined in a study of blood T cells in healthy people across ages. Germline V gene sequence: CDR1 MNHNS, CDR2 SASEGT. The V gene lost 1 base and the J gene lost 3 bases, with 11 bases spanning the gap. This CDR3 has 15 residues. Alongside a J-beta primer mix, a sample-barcoded 5' primer served in a second PCR lasting roughly 6 to 11 cycles. TCRdb used MiXCR to reprocess the 5' RACE reads, holding one entry per CDR3 protein. The table records approximately 730,000 distinct CDR3 sequences, about 48% of them present only once. The chain is built from TRBV6-1 and TRBJ2-3; unclear D gene. The origin of this receptor is a man older than 75 in good health. The material sequenced was blood. CDR3 in DNA: TGTGCCAGCAGTGAAGGTCACCACGGGACAGATACGCAGTATTTT. This gives the protein CASSEGHHGTDTQYF.